The 4 T cell receptor beta chains below come from one sample, sequenced in a study of regulatory T cells in long-lasting Graves disease. Assembly of TCR beta libraries relied on iRepertoire HTBI primers together with Arm-PCR of CDR3 regions. TCRdb ran MiXCR on the multiplex PCR reads and lists one entry per CDR3 protein. This table has roughly 520,000 distinct CDR3 sequences, about 12% appearing once. Time point indicated: newly diagnosed GD, antithyroid drugs for less than 3 months. PBMC-extracted RNA yielded the TCR library. These same data were also listed under a study on T cells in Graves' hyperthyroidism and ophthalmopathy.

Sequences were derived from peripheral blood mononuclear cells (PBMCs), sampled at new diagnosis, from a patient treated with antithyroid drugs. The receptors shown here come from a woman aged 25 to 39 with Graves disease.

At least ten counts were recorded for this clonotype. V and J are TRBV11-2 and TRBJ2-7; a possible D gene is TRBD2 (5 bases). CDR3 length equals 15 residues. Between the trimmed V and J ends, which lost 0 bases and 6 bases, there was a span of 15 bases. The germline gives CDR1 SGHAT, CDR2 FQNNGV. DNA of the CDR3: TGTGCCAGCAGCTTAGATGGAACCTGGGCGGGCGAGCAGTACTTC. This translates into CASSLDGTWAGEQYF.

The table lists this clonotype with a few counts. V usage is TRBV5-1 and J usage is TRBJ2-1, with TRBD2 matching 12 bases. CDR1 and CDR2 from the germline V gene are SGHRS and YFSETQ. J gave up 3 bases and V 7 bases, and 11 bases lay outside the gene matches. CDR3 size: 17 residues. CDR3 loop: CASSGASGRGSYNEQFF. In nucleotides, the CDR3 is TGCGCCAGCTCCGGAGCTAGCGGGAGGGGTAGCTACAATGAGCAGTTCTTC.

The V call is TRBV30, the J call TRBJ2-7; tentative D call: TRBD1 (6 bases). This CDR3 spans 14 amino acids. CDR1 is GTSNPN, CDR2 SVGIG, per germline (reference sequence). Deletions cut 8 bases from V and 0 bases from J, with 17 bases between. CDR3 protein: CAGKGRGGSYEQYF. CDR3 sequence (DNA): TGTGCCGGGAAGGGCCGAGGGGGCTCCTACGAGCAGTACTTC.

There are many counts of this clonotype. J is TRBJ2-1 and V is TRBV5-1; tentatively, D is TRBD2 (5 bases). The ends were cut back, 4 bases at V and 12 bases at J, with 17 bases in the middle. This CDR3 has 13 residues. CDR1 is SGHRS, CDR2 YFSETQ, per germline. CDR3 amino acids: CASSMWTDEGQFF. CDR3 nucleotide sequence: TGCGCCAGCAGCATGTGGACCGACGAGGGGCAGTTCTTC.